This T cell receptor beta chain derives from a study of cytomegalovirus exposure and HLA in healthy donors. Trimming took off 0 bases at V and 1 base at J, with 6 bases between the two ends. The germline gives CDR1 GTSNPN, CDR2 SVGIG (reference sequence). This CDR3 has 13 amino acids. Study results and caveats: Most TCR beta V segments were productive about 90% or about 30% of the time in an earlier analysis. Being indistinguishable, some V segments were excluded, TRBV6-2 and TRBV6-3 among them. Common viral pathogens seemed, in a later analysis, to connect with several of the most significant clusters.

Comments on this clone: Antigen specificity is unknown.

This PCR relied on a set of 60 Vbeta primers and 13 Jbeta primers. Per the study methods: Roughly 11 million shared chains were among 65 million to 85 million unique TCR beta chains counted in a later analysis. Data came from immunoSEQ multiplex PCR; TCRdb stores just in-frame clones and leaves some out. D and trimming were read from the DNA, whereas the V and J calls and clone size are those reported in that table. The top ten clones hold approximately 5% of a sample with some 170,000 clones, over 65% of them seen once. Source material: PBMCs. The sequence derives from a man aged 18-30 years in good health and CMV-seropositive. The chain combines TRBV30 with TRBJ1-1; D unclear. CDR3 residues: CAWSVTSNTEAFF. In nucleotides, the CDR3 is TGTGCCTGGAGTGTTACATCGAACACTGAAGCTTTCTTT.